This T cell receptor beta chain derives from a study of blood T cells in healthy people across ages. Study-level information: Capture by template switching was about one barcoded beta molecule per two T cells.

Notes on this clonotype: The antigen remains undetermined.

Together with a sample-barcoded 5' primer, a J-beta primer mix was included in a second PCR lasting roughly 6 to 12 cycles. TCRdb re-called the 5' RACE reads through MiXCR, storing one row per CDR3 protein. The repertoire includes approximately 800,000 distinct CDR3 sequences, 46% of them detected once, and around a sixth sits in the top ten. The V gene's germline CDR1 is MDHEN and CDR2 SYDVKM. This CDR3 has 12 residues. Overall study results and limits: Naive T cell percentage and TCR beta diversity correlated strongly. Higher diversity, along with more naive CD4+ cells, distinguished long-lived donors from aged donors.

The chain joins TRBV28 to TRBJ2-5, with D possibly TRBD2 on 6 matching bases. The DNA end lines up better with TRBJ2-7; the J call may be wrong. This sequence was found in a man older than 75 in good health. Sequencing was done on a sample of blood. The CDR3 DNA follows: TGTGCCAGCCGGGACGGGAGTCGCGAGCAGTACTTC. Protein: CASRDGSREQYF.